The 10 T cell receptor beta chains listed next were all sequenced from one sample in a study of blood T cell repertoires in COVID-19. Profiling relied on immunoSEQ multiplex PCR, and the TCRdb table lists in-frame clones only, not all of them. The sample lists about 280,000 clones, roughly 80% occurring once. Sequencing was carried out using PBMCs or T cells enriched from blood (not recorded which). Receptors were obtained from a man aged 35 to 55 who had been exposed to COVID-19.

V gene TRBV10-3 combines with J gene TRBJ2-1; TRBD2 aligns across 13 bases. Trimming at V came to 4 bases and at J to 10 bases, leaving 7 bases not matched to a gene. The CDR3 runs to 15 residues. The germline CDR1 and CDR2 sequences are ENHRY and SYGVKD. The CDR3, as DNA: TGTGCCATCAGTGTAGGACTAGCGGGAGACCAGGAGCAGTTCTTC. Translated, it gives CAISVGLAGDQEQFF.

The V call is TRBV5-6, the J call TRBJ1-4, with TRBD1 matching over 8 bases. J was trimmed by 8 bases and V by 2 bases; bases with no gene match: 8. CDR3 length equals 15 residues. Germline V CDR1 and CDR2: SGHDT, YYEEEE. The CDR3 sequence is CASSLGQGGGEKLFF. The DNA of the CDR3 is TGTGCCAGCAGCTTAGGACAGGGCGGCGGGGAAAAACTGTTTTTT.

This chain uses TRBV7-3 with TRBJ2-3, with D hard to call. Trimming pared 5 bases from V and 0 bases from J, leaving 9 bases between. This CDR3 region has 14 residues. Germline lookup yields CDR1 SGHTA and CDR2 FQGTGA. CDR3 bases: TGTGCCAGCAGCCAAAGAGTTAGCACAGATACGCAGTATTTT. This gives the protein CASSQRVSTDTQYF.

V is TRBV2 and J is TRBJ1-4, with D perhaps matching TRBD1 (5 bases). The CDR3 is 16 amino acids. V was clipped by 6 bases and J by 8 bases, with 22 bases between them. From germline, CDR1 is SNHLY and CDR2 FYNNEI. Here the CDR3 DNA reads TGTGCCAGCAGCTTATCTTTAGGACAAGGACGGGAAAAACTGTTTTTT. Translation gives CASSLSLGQGREKLFF. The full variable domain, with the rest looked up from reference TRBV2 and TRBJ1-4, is EPEVTQTPSHQVTQMGQEVILRCVPISNHLYFYWYRQILGQKVEFLVSFYNNEISEKSEIFDDQFSVERPDGSNFTLKIRSTKLEDSAMYFCASSLSLGQGREKLFFGSGTQLSVL.

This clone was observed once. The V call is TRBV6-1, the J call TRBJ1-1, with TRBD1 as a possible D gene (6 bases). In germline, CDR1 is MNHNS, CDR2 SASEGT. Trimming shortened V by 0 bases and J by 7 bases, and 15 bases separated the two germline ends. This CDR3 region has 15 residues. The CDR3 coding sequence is TGTGCCAGCAGTGAAGCCCTTAATAAACAGGGTGAAGCTTTCTTT. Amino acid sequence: CASSEALNKQGEAFF.

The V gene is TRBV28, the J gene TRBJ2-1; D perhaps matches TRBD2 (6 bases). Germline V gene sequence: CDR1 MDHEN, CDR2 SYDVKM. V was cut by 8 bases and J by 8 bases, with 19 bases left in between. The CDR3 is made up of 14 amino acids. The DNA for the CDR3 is TGTGCCAGCGCAACTCTGACTAGTTTCCATGAGCAGTTCTTC. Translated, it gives CASATLTSFHEQFF.

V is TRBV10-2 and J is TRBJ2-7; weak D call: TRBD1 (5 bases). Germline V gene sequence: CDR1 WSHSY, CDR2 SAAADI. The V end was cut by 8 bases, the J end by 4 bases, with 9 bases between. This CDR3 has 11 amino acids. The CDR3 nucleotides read TGCGCCAGCCATCAGGGTTACGAGCAGTACTTC. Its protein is CASHQGYEQYF.

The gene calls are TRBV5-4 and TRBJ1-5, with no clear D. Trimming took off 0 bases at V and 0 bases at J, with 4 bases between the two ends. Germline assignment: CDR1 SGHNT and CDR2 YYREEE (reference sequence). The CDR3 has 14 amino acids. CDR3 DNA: TGTGCCAGCAGCTTGGGGGCTAGCAATCAGCCCCAGCATTTT. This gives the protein CASSLGASNQPQHF. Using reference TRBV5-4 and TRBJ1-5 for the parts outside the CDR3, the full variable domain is ETGVTQSPTHLIKTRGQQVTLRCSSQSGHNTVSWYQQALGQGPQFIFQYYREEENGRGNFPPRFSGLQFPNYSSELNVNALELDDSALYLCASSLGASNQPQHFGDGTRLSIL.

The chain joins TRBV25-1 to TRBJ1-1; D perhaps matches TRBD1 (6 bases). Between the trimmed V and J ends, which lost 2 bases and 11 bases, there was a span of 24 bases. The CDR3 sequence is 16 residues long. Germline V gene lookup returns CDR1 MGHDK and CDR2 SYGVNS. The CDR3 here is CASSEGSPGKGVRAFF. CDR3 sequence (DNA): TGTGCCAGCAGTGAAGGGTCCCCGGGGAAGGGGGTCAGGGCTTTCTTT.

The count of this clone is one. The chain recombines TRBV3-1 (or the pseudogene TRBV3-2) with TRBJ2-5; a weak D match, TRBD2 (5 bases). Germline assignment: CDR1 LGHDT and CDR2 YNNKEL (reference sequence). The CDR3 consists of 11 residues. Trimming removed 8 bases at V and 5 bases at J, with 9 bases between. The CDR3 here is CASGRTETQYF. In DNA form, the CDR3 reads TGTGCCAGCGGGAGAACTGAGACCCAGTACTTC.